This T cell receptor beta chain originates from a study of cytomegalovirus exposure and HLA in healthy donors. Turning to this clone: Its antigen is unidentified.

Overall study findings and caveats: Most TCR sequences were seen very rarely across donors, but some public TCRs occurred in many. Information on immune exposure was restricted to one variable (CMV serostatus).

The primer mix had 60 Vbeta and 13 Jbeta primers. Sequencing was performed with immunoSEQ multiplex PCR; in TCRdb, only in-frame clones are kept and a portion is missing. The data hold roughly 170,000 clones, with 80% observed a single time. It was healthy bone marrow donors who served as donors. The V end lost 6 bases, the J end lost 1 base, and 18 bases lay between the germline ends. Germline V gene sequence: CDR1 LNHDA, CDR2 SQIVND (reference sequence). This CDR3 has 17 residues. The chain joins TRBV19 to TRBJ2-2; tentatively, D is TRBD1 (5 bases). The receptor was derived from a boy aged 5-17 years in good health and CMV-seronegative. The sample consisted of PBMCs. The CDR3 DNA reads as TGTGCCAGTAGCAACGACAGAAACCCTCAGAACACCGGGGAGCTGTTTTTT. Amino acids: CASSNDRNPQNTGELFF.